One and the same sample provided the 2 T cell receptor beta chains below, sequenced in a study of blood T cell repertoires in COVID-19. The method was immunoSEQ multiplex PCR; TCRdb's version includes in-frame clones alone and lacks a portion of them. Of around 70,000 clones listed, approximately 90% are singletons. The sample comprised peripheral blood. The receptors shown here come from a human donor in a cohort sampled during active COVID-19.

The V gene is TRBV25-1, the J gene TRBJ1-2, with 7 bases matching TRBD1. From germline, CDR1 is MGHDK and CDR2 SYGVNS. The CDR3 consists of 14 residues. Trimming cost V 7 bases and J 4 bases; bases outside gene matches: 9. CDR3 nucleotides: TGTGCCAGCACACCGACGGGACAGTCCTATGGCTACACCTTC. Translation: CASTPTGQSYGYTF.

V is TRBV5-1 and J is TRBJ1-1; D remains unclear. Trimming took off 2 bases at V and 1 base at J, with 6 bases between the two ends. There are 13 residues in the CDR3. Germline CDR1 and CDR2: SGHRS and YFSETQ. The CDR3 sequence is CASSFQANTEAFF. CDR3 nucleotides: TGCGCCAGCAGCTTCCAGGCGAACACTGAAGCTTTCTTT.